Listed here are 23 T cell receptor beta chains from one sample, sequenced in a study of CD8 T cells in ankylosing spondylitis. A single record per CDR3 protein comes from TCRdb applying MiXCR to the 5' RACE reads. Of more than 200,000 distinct CDR3 sequences detected, 20% to 30% appear once; the ten largest clones hold 0.5% to 0.75%. Sample: blood, either unsorted or a sorted T cell fraction (not recorded which). Receptor source: a male donor with ankylosing spondylitis or in good health (not recorded which).

This clonotype was counted between two and nine times. The rearrangement links TRBV7-3 to TRBJ2-7, with TRBD1 matching over 8 bases. Germline V gives CDR1 SGHTA, CDR2 FQGTGA. Losses at the gene ends were 5 bases for V and 3 bases for J; bases not matched to a gene: 3. This CDR3 is 13 amino acids long. The CDR3 reads CASSTGQVYEQYF. The DNA for the CDR3 is TGTGCCAGCAGCACGGGACAGGTCTACGAGCAGTACTTC.

The chain uses TRBV29-1 and TRBJ2-5; 10 bases align to TRBD1. J gave up 4 bases and V 6 bases, and 11 bases lay outside the gene matches. The CDR3 spans 15 residues. The germline gives CDR1 SQVTM, CDR2 ANQGSEA. In DNA form, the CDR3 reads TGCAGCGTCCCCCGGCAAGACAGGGGGCGAGAGACCCAGTACTTC. Amino acids: CSVPRQDRGRETQYF.

This chain joins TRBV5-1 and TRBJ2-7; D may be TRBD2 (7 bases). V was pared by 4 bases and J by 6 bases, with 17 bases between. This CDR3 comprises 14 residues. From germline, CDR1 is SGHRS and CDR2 YFSETQ. The CDR3 protein is CASSRGGGAGEQYF. DNA of the CDR3: TGCGCCAGCAGCCGGGGCGGGGGCGCGGGCGAGCAGTACTTC.

This clonotype was counted only a few times. The V and J genes are TRBV12-3 or TRBV12-4 and TRBJ1-3, with a tentative D call TRBD1 (5 bases). The CDR3 is 16 residues long. Deletions cut 4 bases from V and 0 bases from J, with 13 bases between. The chain's CDR3 is CASSSLYQGSGNTIYF. Written as DNA, the CDR3 is TGTGCCAGCAGTTCCCTCTACCAGGGCTCTGGAAACACCATATATTTT.

This clonotype was counted ten times or more. The chain combines TRBV6-5 with TRBJ2-2, with D tentatively TRBD1 (6 bases). Germline V gene data show CDR1 as MNHEY and CDR2 as SVGAGI. V lost 4 bases, J lost 3 bases, and 6 bases lay in between. There are 13 residues in the CDR3. This CDR3 is CASSWTDTGELFF. CDR3 bases: TGTGCCAGCAGTTGGACAGACACCGGGGAGCTGTTTTTT.

The rearrangement joins TRBV6-5 to TRBJ2-3; D is uncertain. This CDR3 contains 14 residues. Germline V gene data show CDR1 as MNHEY and CDR2 as SVGAGI. V was clipped by 0 bases and J by 2 bases, with 6 bases between them. The chain's CDR3 is CASSYSSATDTQYF. The CDR3 nucleotides are TGTGCCAGCAGTTACTCGTCGGCCACAGATACGCAGTATTTT.

This clonotype was seen a handful of times. The chain links TRBV12-3 or TRBV12-4 to TRBJ2-1; the match to TRBD1 covers 9 bases. CDR3 length: 14 residues. V gave up 6 bases and J gave up 10 bases; unmatched junction bases: 10. This CDR3 reads CASSYRGRGSEQFF. CDR3 DNA sequence: TGTGCCAGCAGCTACAGGGGGCGCGGGTCCGAGCAGTTCTTC.

The J gene is TRBJ2-3, the V gene TRBV5-4, with D hard to call. The CDR3 runs 15 residues. CDR1 is SGHNT and CDR2 is YYREEE in the germline V gene (reference sequence). V dropped 4 bases and J dropped 1 base, with 13 bases sitting between them. Here the CDR3 DNA reads TGTGCCAGCAGCCGACTGGATGGGGGCACAGATACGCAGTATTTT. It encodes CASSRLDGGTDTQYF.

This clonotype was seen more than once but under ten times. The chain combines TRBV5-8 with TRBJ2-7; possible D gene TRBD2, 6 bases. The CDR3 has 16 residues. Trimming removed 1 base at V and 0 bases at J, with 14 bases between. Germline lookup yields CDR1 SGHTS and CDR2 YDEGEE. DNA of the CDR3: TGTGCCAGCAGCTTGTGGTTGGAGGGCGGCTCCTACGAGCAGTACTTC. This encodes CASSLWLEGGSYEQYF.

The J gene is TRBJ2-1, the V gene TRBV4-1, with D perhaps assigned TRBD1 or TRBD2 (5 bases each). Germline CDR1 and CDR2: MGHRA and YSYEKL. The CDR3 totals 15 residues. The V end lost 1 base, the J end lost 4 bases, and 11 bases lay between the germline ends. CDR3 DNA sequence: TGCGCCAGCAGCCAAGGGGACGGTAGTTACAATGAGCAGTTCTTC. Residues: CASSQGDGSYNEQFF.

CDR3 region: CSARAGTGDQPQHF. CDR3 DNA: TGCAGTGCTAGGGCCGGGACAGGGGATCAGCCCCAGCATTTT. This rearrangement joins TRBV20-1 to TRBJ1-5; 10 bases map to TRBD1. V lost 3 bases, J lost 5 bases, and 4 bases stayed unmatched. Germline loops: CDR1 DFQATT, CDR2 SNEGSKA (reference sequence). This CDR3 comprises 14 residues.

This clonotype was found a few times. The V and J genes are TRBV5-6 and TRBJ2-3; TRBD2 matches at 11 bases. The ends lost 3 bases at V and 2 bases at J; junction bases unmatched: 5. Germline V lookup: CDR1 SGHDT, CDR2 YYEEEE. This CDR3 has 16 amino acids. The CDR3 reads CASSSLLAGDTDTQYF. CDR3 nucleotides: TGTGCCAGCAGCTCGTTACTAGCGGGGGACACAGATACGCAGTATTTT.

This clonotype has at least ten counts. One junction end disagrees with the germline gene, perhaps due to a read error. V gene TRBV12-3 or TRBV12-4 combines with J gene TRBJ2-7; no clear D. The CDR3 is 13 amino acids. Here the CDR3 reads CASILGPTYEQYF. Written as DNA, the CDR3 is TGTGCCAGCATTTTAGGACCCACCTACGAGCAGTACTTC.

The J gene is TRBJ2-1, the V gene TRBV5-1, with 11 bases fitting TRBD2. CDR3 length: 15 residues. The junction had 9 bases not matched to a gene; V was cut back by 7 bases and J by 6 bases. CDR1 is SGHRS, CDR2 YFSETQ, per germline. The DNA for the CDR3 is TGCGCCAGCCGACCGACTAGCGGGGACCTCAATGAGCAGTTCTTC. Residues: CASRPTSGDLNEQFF.

This clonotype was counted many times. The J gene is TRBJ2-7, the V gene TRBV29-1; D is unclear. This CDR3 spans 11 amino acids. CDR1 SQVTM and CDR2 ANQGSEA come from the germline V gene. With 7 bases removed from V and 11 bases from J, the gap between germline ends came to 18 bases. CDR3 region: CSATSVAIEYF. The CDR3 bases are TGCAGCGCCACCTCGGTAGCTATTGAGTACTTC.

This clonotype was detected a few times. The V and J genes are TRBV20-1 and TRBJ2-1, with D unresolved. This CDR3 is built from 13 residues. V lost 1 base and J lost 8, with 12 bases in between. Germline V gives CDR1 DFQATT, CDR2 SNEGSKA (reference sequence). CDR3 in amino acids: CSARATSRDEQFF. In DNA form, the CDR3 reads TGCAGTGCTAGAGCTACCAGCCGTGATGAGCAGTTCTTC.

This chain joins TRBV29-1 and TRBJ2-7; D is tentatively TRBD1 or TRBD2 (6 bases each). Trimming shortened V by 4 bases and J by 2 bases, and 12 bases separated the two germline ends. Germline CDR1 SQVTM, CDR2 ANQGSEA. This CDR3 has 13 residues. DNA of the CDR3: TGCAGCGTTGTGGTGGGGGGCACCTACGAGCAGTACTTC. It codes for CSVVVGGTYEQYF.

V is TRBV5-1 and J is TRBJ2-2; D is tentatively TRBD1 or TRBD2 (5 bases each). Looked up from germline, CDR1 is SGHRS and CDR2 is YFSETQ. V lost 2 bases and J 6 bases, leaving 8 bases between the germline ends. The CDR3 sequence is 13 residues long. CDR3 DNA: TGCGCCAGCAGCTTAATGGGGGCCGGGGAGCTGTTTTTT. Its protein is CASSLMGAGELFF.

The rearrangement uses TRBV2 and TRBJ2-7; D is ambiguous. Trimming shortened V by 7 bases and J by 0 bases, and 7 bases separated the two germline ends. Germline lookup yields CDR1 SNHLY and CDR2 FYNNEI. The CDR3 covers 12 residues. Written as DNA, the CDR3 is TGTGCCAGCAAAGGTAACTCCTACGAGCAGTACTTC. Amino acid sequence: CASKGNSYEQYF.

This clonotype was detected a few times. The chain combines TRBV20-1 with TRBJ2-5; 8 bases are a match to TRBD2. The CDR3 has 14 amino acids. J lost 2 bases, V lost 6 bases, and 8 bases had no gene match. Germline assignment: CDR1 DFQATT and CDR2 SNEGSKA (reference sequence). The CDR3 reads CSARRAGVQETQYF. In DNA, the CDR3 is TGCAGTGCGAGAAGAGCGGGGGTACAAGAGACCCAGTACTTC.

The gene calls are TRBV10-3 and TRBJ2-1; D gene uncertain. V lost 3 bases, J lost 5 bases, and 8 bases lay in between. This CDR3 has 13 amino acids. CDR1 and CDR2 (germline): ENHRY, SYGVKD. As DNA, the CDR3 is TGTGCCATCAGTGACCTTGGGGACAATGAGCAGTTCTTC. Encoded protein: CAISDLGDNEQFF.

V usage is TRBV6-1 and J usage is TRBJ2-1; a possible D gene is TRBD2 (5 bases). Germline V gene data show CDR1 as MNHNS and CDR2 as SASEGT. The CDR3 extends over 15 amino acids. The ends were cut back, 7 bases at V and 8 bases at J, with 21 bases in the middle. This chain's CDR3 is CASTDSGSAQDEQFF. CDR3 coding DNA: TGTGCCAGCACCGACTCGGGGTCGGCCCAGGATGAGCAGTTCTTC.

This sequence joins TRBV20-1 and TRBJ2-3; D is possibly TRBD2 (6 bases). Germline lookup yields CDR1 DFQATT and CDR2 SNEGSKA (reference sequence). Between the trimmed V and J ends, which lost 5 bases and 6 bases, there was a span of 9 bases. This CDR3 spans 11 amino acids. CDR3 sequence (DNA): TGCAGTGCTCTCCGGGGGGATACGCAGTATTTT. This translates into CSALRGDTQYF.